This T cell receptor beta chain appears in the sequencing data of a study of Graves' ophthalmopathy and Graves' hyperthyroidism. In this sample, this clonotype turned up many times. A single base separates this from a much larger clone, so it may be a read error. Uncontrolled infections, other autoimmune diseases, pregnancy or lactation barred patients from enrollment. The CDR3 runs 13 residues. Looked up from germline, CDR1 is MNHEY and CDR2 is SMNVEV (reference sequence). RNA transcripts were the source from which TCR beta CDR3 regions were amplified. Second-round multiplex PCR came after first-round RT-PCR with HTBI primers. TCRdb recomputed calls from the multiplex PCR reads with MiXCR, one row per CDR3 protein. The sample has over 150,000 distinct CDR3 sequences, around two fifths seen once.

Sequencing input: peripheral blood. This TCR was sampled from a woman in her 40s with Graves' ophthalmopathy. The chain recombines TRBV27 with TRBJ1-1; D call uncertain. The CDR3 DNA reads TGTGCCTGCAGTTTGGGGTACAACACTGAAGCTTTCTTT. The encoded protein is CACSLGYNTEAFF.